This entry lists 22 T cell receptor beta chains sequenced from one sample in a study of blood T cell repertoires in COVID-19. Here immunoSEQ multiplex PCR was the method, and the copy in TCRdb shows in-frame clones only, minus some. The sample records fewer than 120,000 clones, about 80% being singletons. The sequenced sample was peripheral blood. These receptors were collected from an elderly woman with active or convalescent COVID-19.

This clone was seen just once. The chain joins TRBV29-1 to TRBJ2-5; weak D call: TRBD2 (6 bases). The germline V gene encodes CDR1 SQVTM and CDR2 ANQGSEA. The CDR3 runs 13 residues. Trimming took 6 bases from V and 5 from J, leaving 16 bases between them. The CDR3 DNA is TGCAGCGTCGGGGGAGGCCTCCAGGAGACCCAGTACTTC. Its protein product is CSVGGGLQETQYF. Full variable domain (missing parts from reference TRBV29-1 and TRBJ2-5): SAVISQKPSRDICQRGTSLTIQCQVDSQVTMMFWYRQQPGQSLTLIATANQGSEATYESGFVIDKFPISRPNLTFSTLTVSNMSPEDSSIYLCSVGGGLQETQYFGPGTRLLVL.

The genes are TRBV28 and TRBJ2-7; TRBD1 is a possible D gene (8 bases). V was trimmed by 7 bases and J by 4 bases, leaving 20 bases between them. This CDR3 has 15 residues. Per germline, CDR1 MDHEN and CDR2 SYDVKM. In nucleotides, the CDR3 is TGTGCCAGCACCTCTCGACAGGGGAGGGCTTACGAGCAGTACTTC. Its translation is CASTSRQGRAYEQYF.

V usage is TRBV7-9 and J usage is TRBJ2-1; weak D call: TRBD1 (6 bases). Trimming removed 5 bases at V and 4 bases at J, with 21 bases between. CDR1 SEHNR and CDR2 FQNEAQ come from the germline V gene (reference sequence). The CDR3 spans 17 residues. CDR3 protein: CASSPNFTGSGYNEQFF. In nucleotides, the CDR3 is TGTGCCAGCAGCCCCAACTTTACAGGGTCGGGGTACAATGAGCAGTTCTTC. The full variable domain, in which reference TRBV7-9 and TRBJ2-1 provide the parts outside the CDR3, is DTGVSQNPRHKITKRGQNVTFRCDPISEHNRLYWYRQTLGQGPEFLTYFQNEAQLEKSRLLSDRFSAERPKGSFSTLEIQRTEQGDSAMYLCASSPNFTGSGYNEQFFGPGTRLTVL.

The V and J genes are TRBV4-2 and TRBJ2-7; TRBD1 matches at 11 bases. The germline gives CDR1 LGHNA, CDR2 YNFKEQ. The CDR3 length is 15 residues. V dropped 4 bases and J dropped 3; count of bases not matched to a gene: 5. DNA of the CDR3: TGTGCCAGCAGCCGGGAGGGGACAGGGGGCTACGAGCAGTACTTC. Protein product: CASSREGTGGYEQYF.

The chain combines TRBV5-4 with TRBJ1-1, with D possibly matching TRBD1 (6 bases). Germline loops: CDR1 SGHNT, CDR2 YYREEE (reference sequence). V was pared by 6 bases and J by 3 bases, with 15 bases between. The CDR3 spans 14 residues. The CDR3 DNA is TGTGCCAGCACCCGGGGGGGCGTCTACACTGAAGCTTTCTTT. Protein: CASTRGGVYTEAFF.

This CDR3 is CASRSGLADTYEQYF. As DNA, the CDR3 is TGTGCCAGTAGATCCGGACTAGCGGACACCTACGAGCAGTACTTC. This chain uses TRBV19 with TRBJ2-7; 10 nucleotides match TRBD2. CDR3 size: 15 residues. V trimming: 6 bases; J trimming: 2 bases; junction bases outside the gene matches: 7. CDR1 is LNHDA and CDR2 is SQIVND in the germline V gene (reference sequence).

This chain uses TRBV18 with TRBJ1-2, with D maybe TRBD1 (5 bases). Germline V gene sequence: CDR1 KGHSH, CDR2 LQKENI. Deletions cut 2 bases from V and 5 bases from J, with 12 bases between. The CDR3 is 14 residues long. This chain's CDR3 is CASSPDSRGYGYTF. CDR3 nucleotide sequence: TGTGCCAGCTCACCAGATTCCCGGGGGTATGGCTACACCTTC. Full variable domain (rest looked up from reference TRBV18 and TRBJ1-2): NAGVMQNPRHLVRRRGQEARLRCSPMKGHSHVYWYRQLPEEGLKFMVYLQKENIIDESGMPKERFSAEFPKEGPSILRIQQVVRGDSAAYFCASSPDSRGYGYTFGSGTRLTVV.

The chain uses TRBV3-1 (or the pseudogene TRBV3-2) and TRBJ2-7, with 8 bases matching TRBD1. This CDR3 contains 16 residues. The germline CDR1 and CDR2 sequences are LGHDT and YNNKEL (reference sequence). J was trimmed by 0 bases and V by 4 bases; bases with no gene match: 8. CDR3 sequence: CASSPSGQGHSYEQYF. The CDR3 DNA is TGTGCCAGCAGCCCCTCTGGACAGGGACACTCCTACGAGCAGTACTTC.

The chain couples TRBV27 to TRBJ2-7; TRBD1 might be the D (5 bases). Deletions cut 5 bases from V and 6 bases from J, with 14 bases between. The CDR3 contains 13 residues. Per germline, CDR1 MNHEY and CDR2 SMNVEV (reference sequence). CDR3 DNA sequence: TGTGCCAGCAGTCCACACCTAAGGGGCGAGCAGTACTTC. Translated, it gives CASSPHLRGEQYF.

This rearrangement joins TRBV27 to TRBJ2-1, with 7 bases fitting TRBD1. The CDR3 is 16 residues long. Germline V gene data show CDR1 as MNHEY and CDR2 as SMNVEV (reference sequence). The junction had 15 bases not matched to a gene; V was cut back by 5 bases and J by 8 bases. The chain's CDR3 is CASSNPQGVGGDEQFF. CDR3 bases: TGTGCCAGCAGTAACCCCCAGGGGGTAGGAGGCGATGAGCAGTTCTTC.

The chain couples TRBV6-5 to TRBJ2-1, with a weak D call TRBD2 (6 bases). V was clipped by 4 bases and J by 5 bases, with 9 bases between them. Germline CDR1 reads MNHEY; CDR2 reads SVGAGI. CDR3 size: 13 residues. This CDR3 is CASSWGGDNEQFF. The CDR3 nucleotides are TGTGCCAGCAGTTGGGGCGGGGACAATGAGCAGTTCTTC.

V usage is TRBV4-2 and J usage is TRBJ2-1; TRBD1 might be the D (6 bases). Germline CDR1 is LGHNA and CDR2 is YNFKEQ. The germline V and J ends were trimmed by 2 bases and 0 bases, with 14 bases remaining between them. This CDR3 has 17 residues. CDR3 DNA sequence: TGTGCCAGCAGCCAAAGGGGGATCTCCAGCTCCTACAATGAGCAGTTCTTC. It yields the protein CASSQRGISSSYNEQFF.

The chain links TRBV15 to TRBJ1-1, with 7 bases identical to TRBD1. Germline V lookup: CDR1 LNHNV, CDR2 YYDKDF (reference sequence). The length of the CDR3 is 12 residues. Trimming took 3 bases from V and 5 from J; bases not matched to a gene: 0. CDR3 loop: CATSRTGTEAFF. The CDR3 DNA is TGTGCCACCAGCAGGACAGGGACTGAAGCTTTCTTT.

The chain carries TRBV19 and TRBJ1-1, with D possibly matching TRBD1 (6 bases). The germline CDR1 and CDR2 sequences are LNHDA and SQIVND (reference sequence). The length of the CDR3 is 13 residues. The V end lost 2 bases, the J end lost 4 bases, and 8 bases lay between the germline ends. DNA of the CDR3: TGTGCCAGTAGTATACAACAGGGCACTGAAGCTTTCTTT. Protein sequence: CASSIQQGTEAFF.

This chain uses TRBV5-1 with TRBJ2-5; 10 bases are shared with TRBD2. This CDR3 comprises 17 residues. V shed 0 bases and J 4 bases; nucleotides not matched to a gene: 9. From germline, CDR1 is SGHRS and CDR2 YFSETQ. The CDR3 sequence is CASSLGASGSLRETQYF. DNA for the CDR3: TGCGCCAGCAGCTTGGGGGCTAGCGGGAGTCTTCGAGAGACCCAGTACTTC.

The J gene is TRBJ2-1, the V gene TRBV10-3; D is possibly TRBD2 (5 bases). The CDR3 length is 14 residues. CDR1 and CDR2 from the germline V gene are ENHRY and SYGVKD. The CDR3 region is CATAGLGPRNEQFF. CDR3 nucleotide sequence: TGTGCAACCGCCGGACTGGGCCCGAGGAATGAGCAGTTCTTC.

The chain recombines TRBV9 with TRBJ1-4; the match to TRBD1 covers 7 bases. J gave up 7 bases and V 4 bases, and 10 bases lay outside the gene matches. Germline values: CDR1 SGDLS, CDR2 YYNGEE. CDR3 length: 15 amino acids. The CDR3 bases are TGTGCCAGCAGCACCCGACAGGGCAAGGGTGAAAAACTGTTTTTT. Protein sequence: CASSTRQGKGEKLFF.

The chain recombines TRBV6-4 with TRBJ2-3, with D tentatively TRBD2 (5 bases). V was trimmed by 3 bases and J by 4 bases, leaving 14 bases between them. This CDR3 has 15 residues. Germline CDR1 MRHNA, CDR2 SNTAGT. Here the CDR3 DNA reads TGTGCCAGCAGTGAGGCGGGCAGTGGGCCAGATACGCAGTATTTT. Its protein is CASSEAGSGPDTQYF.

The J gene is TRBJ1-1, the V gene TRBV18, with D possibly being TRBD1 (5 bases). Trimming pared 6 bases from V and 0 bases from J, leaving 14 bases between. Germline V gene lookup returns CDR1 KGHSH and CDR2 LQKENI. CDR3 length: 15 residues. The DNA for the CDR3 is TGTGCCAGCTCGCCCCTAGGACACCTGAACACTGAAGCTTTCTTT. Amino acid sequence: CASSPLGHLNTEAFF.

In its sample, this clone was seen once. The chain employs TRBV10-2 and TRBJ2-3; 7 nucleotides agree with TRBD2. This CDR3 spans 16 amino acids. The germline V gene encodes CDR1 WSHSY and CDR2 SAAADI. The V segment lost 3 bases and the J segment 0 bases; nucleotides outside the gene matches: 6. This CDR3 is CASSDVTSYSTDTQYF. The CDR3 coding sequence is TGCGCCAGCAGTGATGTGACTAGCTATAGCACAGATACGCAGTATTTT.

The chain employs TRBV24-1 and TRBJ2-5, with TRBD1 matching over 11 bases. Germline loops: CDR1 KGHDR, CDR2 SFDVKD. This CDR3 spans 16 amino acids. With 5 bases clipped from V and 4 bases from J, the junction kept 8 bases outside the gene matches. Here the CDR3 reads CATSAPPGQGGETQYF. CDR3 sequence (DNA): TGTGCCACCAGTGCCCCCCCGGGACAGGGGGGAGAGACCCAGTACTTC.

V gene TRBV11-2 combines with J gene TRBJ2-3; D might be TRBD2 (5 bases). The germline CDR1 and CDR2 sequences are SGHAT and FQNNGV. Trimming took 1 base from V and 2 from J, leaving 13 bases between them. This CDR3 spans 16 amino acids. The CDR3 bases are TGTGCCAGCAGCTTAGGTTTGGGAGTAAACACAGATACGCAGTATTTT. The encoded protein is CASSLGLGVNTDTQYF.